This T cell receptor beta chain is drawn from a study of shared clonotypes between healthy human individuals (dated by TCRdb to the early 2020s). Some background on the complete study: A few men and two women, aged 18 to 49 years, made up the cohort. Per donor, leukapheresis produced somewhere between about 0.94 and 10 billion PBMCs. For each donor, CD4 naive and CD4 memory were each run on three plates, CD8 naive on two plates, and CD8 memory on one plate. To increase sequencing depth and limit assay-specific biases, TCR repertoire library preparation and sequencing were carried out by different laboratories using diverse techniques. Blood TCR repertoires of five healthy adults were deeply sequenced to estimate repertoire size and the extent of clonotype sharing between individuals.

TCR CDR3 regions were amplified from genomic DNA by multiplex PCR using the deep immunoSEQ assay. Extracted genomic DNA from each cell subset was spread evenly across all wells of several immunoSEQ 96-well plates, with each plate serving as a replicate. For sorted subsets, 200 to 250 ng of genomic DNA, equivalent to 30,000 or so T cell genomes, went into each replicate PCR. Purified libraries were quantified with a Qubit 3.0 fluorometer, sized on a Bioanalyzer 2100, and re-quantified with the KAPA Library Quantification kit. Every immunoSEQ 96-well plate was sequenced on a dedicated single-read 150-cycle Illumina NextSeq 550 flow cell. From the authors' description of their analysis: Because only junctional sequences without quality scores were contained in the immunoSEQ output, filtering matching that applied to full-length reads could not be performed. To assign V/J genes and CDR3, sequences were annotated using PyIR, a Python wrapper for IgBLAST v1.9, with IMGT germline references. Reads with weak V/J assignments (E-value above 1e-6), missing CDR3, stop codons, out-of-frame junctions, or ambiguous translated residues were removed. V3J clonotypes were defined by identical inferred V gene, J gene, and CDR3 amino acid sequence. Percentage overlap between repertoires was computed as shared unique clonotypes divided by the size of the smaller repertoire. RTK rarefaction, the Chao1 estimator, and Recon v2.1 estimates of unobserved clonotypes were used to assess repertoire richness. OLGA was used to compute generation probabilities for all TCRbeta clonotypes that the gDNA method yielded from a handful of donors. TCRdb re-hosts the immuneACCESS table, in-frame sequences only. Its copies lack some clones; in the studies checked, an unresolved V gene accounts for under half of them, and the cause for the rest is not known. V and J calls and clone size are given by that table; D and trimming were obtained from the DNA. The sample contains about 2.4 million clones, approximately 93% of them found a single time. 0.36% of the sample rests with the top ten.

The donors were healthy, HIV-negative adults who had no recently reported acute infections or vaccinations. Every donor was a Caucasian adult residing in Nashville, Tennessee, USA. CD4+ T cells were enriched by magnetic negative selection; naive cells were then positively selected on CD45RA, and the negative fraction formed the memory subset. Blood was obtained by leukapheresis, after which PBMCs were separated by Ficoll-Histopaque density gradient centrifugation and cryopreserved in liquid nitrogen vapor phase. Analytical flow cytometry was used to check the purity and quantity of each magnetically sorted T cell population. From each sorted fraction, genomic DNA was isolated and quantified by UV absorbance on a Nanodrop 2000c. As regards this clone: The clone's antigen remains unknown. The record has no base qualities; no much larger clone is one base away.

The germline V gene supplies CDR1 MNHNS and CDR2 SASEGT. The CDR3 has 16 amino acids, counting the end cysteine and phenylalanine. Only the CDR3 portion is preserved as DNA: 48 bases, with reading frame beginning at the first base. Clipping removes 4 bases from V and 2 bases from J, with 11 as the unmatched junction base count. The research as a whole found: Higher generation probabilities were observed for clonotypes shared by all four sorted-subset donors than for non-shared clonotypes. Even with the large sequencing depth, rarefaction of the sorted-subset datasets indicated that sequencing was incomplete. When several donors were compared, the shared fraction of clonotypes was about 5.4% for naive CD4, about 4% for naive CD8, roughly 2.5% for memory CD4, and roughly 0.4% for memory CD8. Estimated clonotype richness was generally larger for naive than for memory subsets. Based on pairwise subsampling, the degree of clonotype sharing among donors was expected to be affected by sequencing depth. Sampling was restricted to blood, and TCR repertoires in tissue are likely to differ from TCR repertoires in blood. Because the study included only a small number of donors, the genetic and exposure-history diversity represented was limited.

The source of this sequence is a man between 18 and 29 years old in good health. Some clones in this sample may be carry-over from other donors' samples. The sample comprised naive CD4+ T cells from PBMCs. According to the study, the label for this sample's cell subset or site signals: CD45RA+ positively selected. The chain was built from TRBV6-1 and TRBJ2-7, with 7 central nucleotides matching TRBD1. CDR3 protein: CASSGQLAGGTYEQYF. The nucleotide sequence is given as TGTGCCAGCAGTGGCCAGTTGGCAGGGGGAACCTACGAGCAGTACTTC.